The 22 T cell receptor beta chains listed next were all sequenced from one sample in a study of blood T cell repertoires in COVID-19. TCRdb's copy holds only in-frame clones and misses some; the assay was immunoSEQ multiplex PCR. The sample has 150,000 to 200,000 clones, approximately 86% seen once. The specimen was peripheral blood. Receptors originate from a man aged 55-75 years with acute or convalescent COVID-19.

The J gene is TRBJ1-5, the V gene TRBV6-5, with a tentative D call TRBD1 (5 bases). Germline CDR1 reads MNHEY; CDR2 reads SVGAGI. The V gene lost 8 bases and the J gene lost 3 bases, with 14 bases spanning the gap. CDR3 size: 14 residues. In DNA, the CDR3 is TGTGCCAGCGGGGAGGGACGAAACAATCAGCCCCAGCATTTT. It is translated as CASGEGRNNQPQHF.

This clone was seen just once. The chain joins TRBV28 to TRBJ1-1, with D possibly matching TRBD1 (6 bases). The CDR3 is 13 residues long. V lost 6 bases to trimming and J lost 11 bases, with 19 bases between them. Germline-derived CDR1 and CDR2 are MDHEN and SYDVKM. The CDR3 is CASSRTGQRLAFF. The CDR3 DNA reads TGTGCCAGCAGCAGGACCGGACAGCGCTTGGCTTTCTTT.

This rearrangement joins TRBV11-2 to TRBJ1-2; D is unclear. Trimming cost V 2 bases and J 4 bases, with 5 bases left between them. This CDR3 has 12 amino acids. Germline V gives CDR1 SGHAT, CDR2 FQNNGV. Here the CDR3 DNA reads TGTGCCAGCAGCTTAACAGCCTATGGCTACACCTTC. This encodes CASSLTAYGYTF.

As to this clone: One end of the junction fails to match germline, which may point to a read error. The rearrangement joins TRBV7-3 to TRBJ2-7; 8 bases are a match to TRBD2. There are 14 residues in the CDR3. Germline CDR1 SGHTA, CDR2 FQGTGA. CDR3 protein: CTSSLTSESHEQYF. The CDR3 coding sequence is TGTACCAGCAGCTTGACTAGCGAGTCCCACGAGCAGTACTTC.

The chain couples TRBV28 to TRBJ2-7, with 10 bases aligning to TRBD1. The V and J ends lost 4 bases and 3 bases, in that order; junction bases with no gene match: 6. The germline V gene has CDR1 MDHEN and CDR2 SYDVKM. The CDR3 length is 15 residues. The CDR3 coding sequence is TGTGCCAGCAGTTCCGAGGACAGGGGGTTCTACGAGCAGTACTTC. Translated: CASSSEDRGFYEQYF.

The rearrangement uses TRBV5-1 and TRBJ2-1, with 10 bases lining up with TRBD2. There are 18 residues in the CDR3. Trimming cost V 0 bases and J 2 bases; bases outside gene matches: 8. Germline CDR1 and CDR2: SGHRS and YFSETQ. The CDR3 here is CASSLEKASGSPYNEQFF. The CDR3 DNA sequence: TGCGCCAGCAGCTTGGAAAAGGCTAGCGGGAGTCCCTACAATGAGCAGTTCTTC.

The V and J genes are TRBV4-2 and TRBJ2-5; 11 nucleotides match TRBD2. CDR3 length equals 18 residues. Germline V gives CDR1 LGHNA, CDR2 YNFKEQ. The J segment lost 5 bases and the V segment lost 4 bases, leaving 15 bases of the junction unmatched. The DNA of the CDR3 is TGTGCCAGCAGCCCTGAGGGACTAGCGGTACGTCGGTGGGAGACCCAGTACTTC. This gives the protein CASSPEGLAVRRWETQYF.

The rearrangement links TRBV18 to TRBJ1-4; tentatively, D is TRBD1 (5 bases). Germline loops: CDR1 KGHSH, CDR2 LQKENI. V was pared by 2 bases and J by 8 bases, with 12 bases between. CDR3 length: 14 amino acids. CDR3 in DNA: TGTGCCAGCTCACCAAGGGCAGGGCGGGAAAAACTGTTTTTT. Its protein is CASSPRAGREKLFF.

The rearrangement joins TRBV2 to TRBJ2-3; D ambiguous. V gave up 6 bases and J gave up 1 base, with 5 bases separating them. CDR1 and CDR2 from the germline V gene are SNHLY and FYNNEI. This CDR3 is built from 12 residues. The CDR3 is CASRLRTDTQYF. Written as DNA, the CDR3 is TGTGCCAGCAGACTACGCACAGATACGCAGTATTTT.

The chain uses TRBV6-5 and TRBJ2-1; 8 nucleotides align to TRBD2. Germline V CDR1 and CDR2: MNHEY, SVGAGI. The trim removed 6 bases at V and 4 bases at J, leaving 2 bases unmatched. This CDR3 region has 13 residues. This chain's CDR3 is CASRTSAYNEQFF. The CDR3, as DNA: TGTGCCAGCAGGACTAGCGCGTACAATGAGCAGTTCTTC.

The chain recombines TRBV10-3 with TRBJ2-2; D unresolved. CDR1 and CDR2 (germline): ENHRY, SYGVKD. Trimming cost V 5 bases and J 7 bases, with 11 bases left between them. The CDR3 covers 13 residues. CDR3 nucleotides: TGTGCCATCAGTTTAAACCGAGGCGGGGAGCTGTTTTTT. This codes for CAISLNRGGELFF.

The J gene is TRBJ1-1, the V gene TRBV7-3; TRBD1 matches at 7 bases. CDR1 and CDR2 from the germline V gene are SGHTA and FQGTGA. The CDR3 length is 13 residues. V lost 4 bases to trimming and J lost 7 bases; unmatched junction nucleotides: 6. In DNA form, the CDR3 reads TGTGCCAGCAGCTCTGGGACAGAAAATGAAGCTTTCTTT. Translating gives CASSSGTENEAFF.

About this clone: The identical CDR3 is also encoded by other nucleotide sequences in the sample. V gene TRBV6-5 combines with J gene TRBJ1-2, with TRBD1 matching over 11 bases. There are 13 residues in the CDR3. V shed 6 bases and J 7 bases; nucleotides not matched to a gene: 4. CDR1 is MNHEY and CDR2 is SVGAGI in the germline V gene. For the CDR3, the DNA is TGTGCCAGCAGCGGACAGGGGGCGTTTGGCTACACCTTC. Encoded protein: CASSGQGAFGYTF.

A few counts support this clone. The CDR3 sequence: CSVRGLSNTGELFF. CDR3 nucleotides: TGCAGCGTGCGGGGGTTATCGAACACCGGGGAGCTGTTTTTT. J is TRBJ2-2 and V is TRBV29-1, with 7 bases fitting TRBD2. Germline values: CDR1 SQVTM, CDR2 ANQGSEA. Losses at the gene ends were 6 bases for V and 0 bases for J; bases not matched to a gene: 4. The CDR3 has 14 amino acids.

The rearrangement joins TRBV10-2 to TRBJ1-2, with 8 bases fitting TRBD1. With V trimmed by 6 bases and J by 6 bases, 6 bases remained unmatched. The CDR3 is 13 amino acids. CDR1 and CDR2 (germline): WSHSY, SAAADI. Here the CDR3 reads CASSPTGDDGYTF. In DNA, the CDR3 is TGCGCCAGCAGCCCGACAGGGGATGATGGCTACACCTTC.

The CDR3 DNA is TGTGCCAGCAGTTACTCGACAGGGCCCAATGGGGGCTACACCTTC. Its translation: CASSYSTGPNGGYTF. The chain uses TRBV6-6 and TRBJ1-2; 7 bases are a match to TRBD1. The CDR3 length is 15 residues. The ends lost 0 bases at V and 8 bases at J; junction bases unmatched: 9. Looked up from germline, CDR1 is MNHNY and CDR2 is SVGAGI (reference sequence).

The chain links TRBV6-5 to TRBJ1-2; no clear D. The CDR3 consists of 16 residues. Germline V gives CDR1 MNHEY, CDR2 SVGAGI. V lost 0 bases and J 0 bases, leaving 11 bases between the germline ends. The CDR3 region has the DNA TGTGCCAGCAGTTACTCACCGGGGTCAGCTAACTATGGCTACACCTTC. Its translation is CASSYSPGSANYGYTF.

The chain couples TRBV4-1 to TRBJ2-7; TRBD1 matches at 8 bases. V lost 0 bases to trimming and J lost 2 bases; unmatched junction nucleotides: 3. This CDR3 comprises 15 residues. From germline, CDR1 is MGHRA and CDR2 YSYEKL. In nucleotides, the CDR3 is TGCGCCAGCAGCCAAGACAGGGGGCGCCCCTACGAGCAGTACTTC. Encoded protein: CASSQDRGRPYEQYF.

The chain has TRBV10-1 and TRBJ2-2, with a possible D match to TRBD1 (5 bases). The CDR3 contains 14 residues. Germline V gene data show CDR1 as WNHNN and CDR2 as SYGVQD (reference sequence). Trimming left V 5 bases short and J 1 base short, with 8 bases between. CDR3 amino acids: CASSFQGNTGELFF. The CDR3, as DNA: TGCGCCAGCAGTTTTCAGGGGAACACCGGGGAGCTGTTTTTT.

V and J are TRBV27 and TRBJ2-5, with 8 positions matching TRBD1. Germline lookup yields CDR1 MNHEY and CDR2 SMNVEV (reference sequence). V lost 3 bases, J lost 1 base, and 16 bases stayed unmatched. The CDR3 extends over 19 amino acids. Here the CDR3 DNA reads TGTGCCAGCAGTTTCTACTCATCGGTTGGACAGGGCGTCCAAGAGACCCAGTACTTC. This sequence encodes CASSFYSSVGQGVQETQYF.

The chain joins TRBV5-1 to TRBJ2-3; the D gene is possibly TRBD1 (6 bases). Germline loops: CDR1 SGHRS, CDR2 YFSETQ. Deletions cut 5 bases from V and 2 bases from J, with 12 bases between. CDR3 length: 14 residues. Written as DNA, the CDR3 is TGCGCCAGCAGAAACAGGGCATACACAGATACGCAGTATTTT. It yields the protein CASRNRAYTDTQYF.

This clone came up a few times. The V call is TRBV5-1, the J call TRBJ1-2; no clear D gene. The CDR3 length is 14 residues. Trimming stripped 1 base from V and 3 bases from J, with 10 bases between. Germline loops: CDR1 SGHRS, CDR2 YFSETQ. CDR3 region: CASSLKTGDYGYTF. The CDR3 DNA follows: TGCGCCAGCAGCTTGAAGACGGGTGACTATGGCTACACCTTC.